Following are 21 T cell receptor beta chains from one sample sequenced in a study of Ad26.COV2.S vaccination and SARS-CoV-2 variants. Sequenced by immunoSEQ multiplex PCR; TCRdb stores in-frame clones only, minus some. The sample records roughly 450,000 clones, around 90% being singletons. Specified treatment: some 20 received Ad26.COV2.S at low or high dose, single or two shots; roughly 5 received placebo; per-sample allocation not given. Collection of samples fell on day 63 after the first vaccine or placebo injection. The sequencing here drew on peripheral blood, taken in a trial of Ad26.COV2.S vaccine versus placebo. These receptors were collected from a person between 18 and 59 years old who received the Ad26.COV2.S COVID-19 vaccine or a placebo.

CDR3 nucleotides: TGTGCCACCAGCAGAGATCCACAGGGCTGGGATAACTATGGCTACACCTTC. As protein: CATSRDPQGWDNYGYTF. The V call is TRBV15, the J call TRBJ1-2; a weak D match, TRBD1 (6 bases). This CDR3 is built from 17 residues. Germline loops: CDR1 LNHNV, CDR2 YYDKDF (reference sequence). V lost 0 bases and J lost 1, with 15 bases in between.

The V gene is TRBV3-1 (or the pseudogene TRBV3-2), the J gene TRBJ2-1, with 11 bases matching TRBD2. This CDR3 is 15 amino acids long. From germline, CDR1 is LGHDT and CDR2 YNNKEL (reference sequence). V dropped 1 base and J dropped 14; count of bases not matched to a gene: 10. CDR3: CASSQVEVAGGPEFF. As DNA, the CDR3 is TGTGCCAGCAGCCAAGTCGAGGTAGCGGGAGGGCCAGAGTTCTTC.

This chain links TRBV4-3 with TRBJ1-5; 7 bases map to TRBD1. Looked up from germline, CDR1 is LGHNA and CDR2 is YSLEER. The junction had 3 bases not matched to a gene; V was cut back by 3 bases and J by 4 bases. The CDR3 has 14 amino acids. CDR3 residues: CASSHDRVNQPQHF. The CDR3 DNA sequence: TGCGCCAGCAGCCATGACAGGGTTAATCAGCCCCAGCATTTT.

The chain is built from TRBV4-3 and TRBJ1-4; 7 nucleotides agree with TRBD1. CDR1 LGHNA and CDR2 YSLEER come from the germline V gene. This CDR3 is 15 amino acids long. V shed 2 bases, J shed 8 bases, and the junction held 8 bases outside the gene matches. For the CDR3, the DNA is TGCGCCAGCAGCCAATCCAGGGGCAGGGGGGAAAAACTGTTTTTT. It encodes CASSQSRGRGEKLFF.

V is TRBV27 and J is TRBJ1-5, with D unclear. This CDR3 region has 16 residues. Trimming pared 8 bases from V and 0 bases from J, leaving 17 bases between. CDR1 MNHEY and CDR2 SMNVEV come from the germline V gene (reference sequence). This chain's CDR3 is CASSLWSPGSNQPQHF. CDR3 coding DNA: TGTGCCAGCTCTTTATGGTCGCCAGGTAGCAATCAGCCCCAGCATTTT.

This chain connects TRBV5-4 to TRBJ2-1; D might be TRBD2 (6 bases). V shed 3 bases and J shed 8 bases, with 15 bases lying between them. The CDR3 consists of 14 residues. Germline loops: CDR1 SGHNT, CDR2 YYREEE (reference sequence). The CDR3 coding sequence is TGTGCCAGCAGCTCGAGGGCCGGGGGTCATGAGCAGTTCTTC. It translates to CASSSRAGGHEQFF.

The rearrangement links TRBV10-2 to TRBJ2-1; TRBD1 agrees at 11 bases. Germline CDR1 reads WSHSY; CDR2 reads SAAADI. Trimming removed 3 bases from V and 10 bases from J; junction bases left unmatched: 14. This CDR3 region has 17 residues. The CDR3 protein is CASSDVVSDRGRREQFF. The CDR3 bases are TGCGCCAGCAGTGACGTCGTCTCGGACAGGGGGCGTCGAGAGCAGTTCTTC.

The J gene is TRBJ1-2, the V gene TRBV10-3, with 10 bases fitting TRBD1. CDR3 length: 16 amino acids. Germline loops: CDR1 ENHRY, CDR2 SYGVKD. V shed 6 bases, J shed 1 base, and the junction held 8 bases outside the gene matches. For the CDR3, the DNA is TGTGCCATCAGGGGTGGACAGGGGGGAGGTAACTATGGCTACACCTTC. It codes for CAIRGGQGGGNYGYTF.

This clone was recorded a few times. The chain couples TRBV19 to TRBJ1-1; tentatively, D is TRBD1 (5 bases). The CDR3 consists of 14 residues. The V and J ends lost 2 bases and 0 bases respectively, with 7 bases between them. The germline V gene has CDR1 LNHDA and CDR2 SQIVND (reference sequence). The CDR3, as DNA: TGTGCCAGTAGTATAACAGGATTGAACACTGAAGCTTTCTTT. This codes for CASSITGLNTEAFF.

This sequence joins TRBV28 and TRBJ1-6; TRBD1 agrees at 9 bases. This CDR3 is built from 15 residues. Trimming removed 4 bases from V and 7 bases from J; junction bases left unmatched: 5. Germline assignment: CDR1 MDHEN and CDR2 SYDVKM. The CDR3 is CASSSDRGGNSPLHF. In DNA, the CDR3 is TGTGCCAGCAGTTCGGACAGGGGAGGAAATTCACCCCTCCACTTT.

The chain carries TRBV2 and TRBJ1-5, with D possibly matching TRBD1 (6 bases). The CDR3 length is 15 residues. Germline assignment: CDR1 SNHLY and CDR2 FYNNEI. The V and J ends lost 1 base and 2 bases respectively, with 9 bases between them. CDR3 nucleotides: TGTGCCAGCAGTGAAGGGGGGGCTGGCAATCAGCCCCAGCATTTT. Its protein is CASSEGGAGNQPQHF.

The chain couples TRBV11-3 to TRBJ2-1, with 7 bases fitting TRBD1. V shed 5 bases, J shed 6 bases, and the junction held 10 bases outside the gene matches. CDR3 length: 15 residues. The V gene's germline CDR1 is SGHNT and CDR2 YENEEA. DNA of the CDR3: TGTGCCAGCAGCCACGAGACAGGGAAAGGCAATGAGCAGTTCTTC. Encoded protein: CASSHETGKGNEQFF.

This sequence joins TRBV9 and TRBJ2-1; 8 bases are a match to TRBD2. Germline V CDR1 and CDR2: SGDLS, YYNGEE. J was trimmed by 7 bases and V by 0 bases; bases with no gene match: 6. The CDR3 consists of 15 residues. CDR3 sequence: CASSVAGLVSNEQFF. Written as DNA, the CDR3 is TGTGCCAGCAGCGTAGCGGGACTAGTAAGTAATGAGCAGTTCTTC. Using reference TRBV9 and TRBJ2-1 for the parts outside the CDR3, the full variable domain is DSGVTQTPKHLITATGQRVTLRCSPRSGDLSVYWYQQSLDQGLQFLIQYYNGEERAKGNILERFSAQQFPDLHSELNLSSLELGDSALYFCASSVAGLVSNEQFFGPGTRLTVL.

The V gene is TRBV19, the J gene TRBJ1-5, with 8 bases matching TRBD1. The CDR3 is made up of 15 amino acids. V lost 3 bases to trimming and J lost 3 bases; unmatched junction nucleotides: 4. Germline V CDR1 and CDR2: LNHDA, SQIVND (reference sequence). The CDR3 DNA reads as TGTGCCAGTAGTATGACAGGGGCCATCAATCAGCCCCAGCATTTT. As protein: CASSMTGAINQPQHF.

Here the CDR3 DNA reads TGCGCCAGCAGCTTGGGCAGGGGTGTATCTGGGGCCAACGTCCTGACTTTC. This gives the protein CASSLGRGVSGANVLTF. The chain is built from TRBV5-1 and TRBJ2-6, with a possible D match to TRBD1 (6 bases). The CDR3 is made up of 17 amino acids. Germline lookup yields CDR1 SGHRS and CDR2 YFSETQ. Trimming removed 0 bases at V and 1 base at J, with 11 bases between. The variable domain in full, with the rest retrieved from reference TRBV5-1 and TRBJ2-6, is KAGVTQTPRYLIKTRGQQVTLSCSPISGHRSVSWYQQTPGQGLQFLFEYFSETQRNKGNFPGRFSGRQFSNSRSEMNVSTLELGDSALYLCASSLGRGVSGANVLTFGAGSRLTVL.

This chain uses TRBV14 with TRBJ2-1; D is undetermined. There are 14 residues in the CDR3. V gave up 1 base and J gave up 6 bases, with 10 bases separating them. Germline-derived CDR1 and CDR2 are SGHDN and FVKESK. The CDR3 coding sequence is TGTGCCAGCAGCCAAGTACCTCCGCGCAATGAGCAGTTCTTC. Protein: CASSQVPPRNEQFF.

In DNA, the CDR3 is TGTGCCAGTAGTATTCGCCAGGGGACCGTCTCTGGGGCCAACGTCCTGACTTTC. Residues: CASSIRQGTVSGANVLTF. The chain joins TRBV19 to TRBJ2-6; TRBD1 might be the D (6 bases). V was shortened by 3 bases and J by 0 bases, with 15 bases between the two germline ends. The CDR3 loop spans 18 amino acids. Germline V gives CDR1 LNHDA, CDR2 SQIVND (reference sequence). Variable domain in full (rest from reference TRBV19 and TRBJ2-6): DGGITQSPKYLFRKEGQNVTLSCEQNLNHDAMYWYRQDPGQGLRLIYYSQIVNDFQKGDIAEGYSVSREKKESFPLTVTSAQKNPTAFYLCASSIRQGTVSGANVLTFGAGSRLTVL.

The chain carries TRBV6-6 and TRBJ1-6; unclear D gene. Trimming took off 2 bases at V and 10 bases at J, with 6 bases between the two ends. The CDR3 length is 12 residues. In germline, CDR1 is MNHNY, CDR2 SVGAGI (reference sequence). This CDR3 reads CASSYVNSPLHF. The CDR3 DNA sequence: TGTGCCAGCAGTTACGTAAACTCACCCCTCCACTTT.

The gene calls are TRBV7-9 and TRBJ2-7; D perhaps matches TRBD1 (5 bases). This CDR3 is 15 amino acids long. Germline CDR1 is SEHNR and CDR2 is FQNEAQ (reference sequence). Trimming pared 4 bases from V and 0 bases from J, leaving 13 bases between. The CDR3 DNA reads TGTGCCAGCAGCTCTGGGGCGGCCAGCTCCTACGAGCAGTACTTC. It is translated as CASSSGAASSYEQYF.

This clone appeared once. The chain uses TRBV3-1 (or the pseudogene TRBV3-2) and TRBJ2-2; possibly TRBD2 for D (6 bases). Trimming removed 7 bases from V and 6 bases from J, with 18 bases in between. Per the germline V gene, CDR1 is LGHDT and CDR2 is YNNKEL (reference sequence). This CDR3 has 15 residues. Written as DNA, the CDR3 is TGTGCCAGCACCAACGGGAGAATTACCTCCGGGGAGCTGTTTTTT. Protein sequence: CASTNGRITSGELFF.

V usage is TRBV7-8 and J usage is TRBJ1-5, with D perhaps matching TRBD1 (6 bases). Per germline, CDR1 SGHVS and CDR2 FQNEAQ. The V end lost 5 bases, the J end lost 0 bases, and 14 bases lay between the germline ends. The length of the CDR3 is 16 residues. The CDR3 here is CASSRVGGASNQPQHF. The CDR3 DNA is TGTGCCAGCAGCCGAGTTGGGGGCGCTAGCAATCAGCCCCAGCATTTT.